Below, one TCR beta chain is given with its context. The data stem from a study of T cell repertoires in cytomegalovirus infection. As for the study in general: Public TCR beta signatures marked donors with CMV infection and the matching HLA.

TCRdb independently ran MiXCR on the reads; one entry per CDR3 protein. The sample lists nearly 650,000 distinct CDR3 sequences; 20% to 25% were seen once. Per the germline V gene, CDR1 is WSHSY and CDR2 is SAAADI. The length of the CDR3 is 14 residues. V lost 9 bases to trimming and J lost 8 bases; unmatched junction nucleotides: 10. Sequencing was done on a sample of CD8+ T cells from PBMCs. This TCR was recovered from a human donor in good health (CMV status not recorded). Some clones in this sample may be carry-over from other donors' samples. The V gene is TRBV10-2, the J gene TRBJ1-6; 7 bases agree with TRBD1. The CDR3: CASTPDRDYSPLHF. The CDR3, as DNA: TGCGCCAGTACACCCGACAGGGACTATTCACCCCTCCACTTT.